The clone carrying this TCR beta chain was seen ten or more times. The antigen is unknown. The sample belongs to a study of T cells in Graves' hyperthyroidism and ophthalmopathy. Findings and limits, study-wide: Ophthalmopathy stood apart from stable hyperthyroidism in a 13 V-J model. Among clonotypes expanded in thyroid above 0.001, most were also found in blood.

Germline V lookup: CDR1 MNHEY, CDR2 SMNVEV (reference sequence). The length of the CDR3 is 15 residues. Trimming shortened V by 1 base and J by 5 bases, and 12 bases separated the two germline ends. Amplified regions were TCR beta CDR3 sequences from RNA transcripts. HTBI primers were used for first-round RT-PCR of the TCR CDR3. From the multiplex PCR reads, TCRdb called clonotypes with MiXCR, one entry per CDR3 protein. The sample shows 500,000 to 650,000 distinct CDR3 sequences, about 14% of them seen only once. Each person with ophthalmopathy scored at least 3 on the Clinical Activity Score, reached NOSPECS grade 4 or higher, and had been ill under 3 months. Using less than 12 ml of fresh peripheral blood, PBMCs were prepared.

This sequence was found in a woman aged 45-65 years with Graves' ophthalmopathy. The chain combines TRBV27 with TRBJ1-5; no firm D call. Source material: blood. CDR3 coding DNA: TGTGCCAGCAGTTTATTAGGTTTGTCCGATCAGCCCCAGCATTTT. This encodes CASSLLGLSDQPQHF.